What follows is one T cell receptor (beta chain) and its context. During active infection, Seattle patients enrolled and were then monitored through disease. The sample originates from a study of blood T cell repertoires in COVID-19. Overall study context: The United States, Italy and Spain were the sources of the acute and convalescent COVID-19 samples. T cells, B-cell-depleted T cells, or PBMCs provided the cDNA or gDNA that served as material.

Authors' data handling: Reference gene primer amplification gave estimated nucleated cell counts. The table came from immunoSEQ multiplex PCR; TCRdb's copy has only in-frame clones and leaves some out. The D gene and trimming were derived from the DNA, and the V and J assignments and clone size from that table. Among some 330,000 clones listed, just under 90% were seen once. The sequencing sample was made of peripheral blood. The receptor was derived from a young woman with COVID-19, enrolled during active disease.

The CDR3 DNA is TGTGCCAGCAGCTTAGACAGGTACTACAATGAGCAGTTCTTC. This encodes CASSLDRYYNEQFF. The rearrangement links TRBV7-2 to TRBJ2-1, with D tentatively TRBD1 (5 bases). Germline values: CDR1 SGHTA, CDR2 FQGNSA. The CDR3 length is 14 residues. V lost 1 base to trimming and J lost 3 bases, with 7 bases between them.